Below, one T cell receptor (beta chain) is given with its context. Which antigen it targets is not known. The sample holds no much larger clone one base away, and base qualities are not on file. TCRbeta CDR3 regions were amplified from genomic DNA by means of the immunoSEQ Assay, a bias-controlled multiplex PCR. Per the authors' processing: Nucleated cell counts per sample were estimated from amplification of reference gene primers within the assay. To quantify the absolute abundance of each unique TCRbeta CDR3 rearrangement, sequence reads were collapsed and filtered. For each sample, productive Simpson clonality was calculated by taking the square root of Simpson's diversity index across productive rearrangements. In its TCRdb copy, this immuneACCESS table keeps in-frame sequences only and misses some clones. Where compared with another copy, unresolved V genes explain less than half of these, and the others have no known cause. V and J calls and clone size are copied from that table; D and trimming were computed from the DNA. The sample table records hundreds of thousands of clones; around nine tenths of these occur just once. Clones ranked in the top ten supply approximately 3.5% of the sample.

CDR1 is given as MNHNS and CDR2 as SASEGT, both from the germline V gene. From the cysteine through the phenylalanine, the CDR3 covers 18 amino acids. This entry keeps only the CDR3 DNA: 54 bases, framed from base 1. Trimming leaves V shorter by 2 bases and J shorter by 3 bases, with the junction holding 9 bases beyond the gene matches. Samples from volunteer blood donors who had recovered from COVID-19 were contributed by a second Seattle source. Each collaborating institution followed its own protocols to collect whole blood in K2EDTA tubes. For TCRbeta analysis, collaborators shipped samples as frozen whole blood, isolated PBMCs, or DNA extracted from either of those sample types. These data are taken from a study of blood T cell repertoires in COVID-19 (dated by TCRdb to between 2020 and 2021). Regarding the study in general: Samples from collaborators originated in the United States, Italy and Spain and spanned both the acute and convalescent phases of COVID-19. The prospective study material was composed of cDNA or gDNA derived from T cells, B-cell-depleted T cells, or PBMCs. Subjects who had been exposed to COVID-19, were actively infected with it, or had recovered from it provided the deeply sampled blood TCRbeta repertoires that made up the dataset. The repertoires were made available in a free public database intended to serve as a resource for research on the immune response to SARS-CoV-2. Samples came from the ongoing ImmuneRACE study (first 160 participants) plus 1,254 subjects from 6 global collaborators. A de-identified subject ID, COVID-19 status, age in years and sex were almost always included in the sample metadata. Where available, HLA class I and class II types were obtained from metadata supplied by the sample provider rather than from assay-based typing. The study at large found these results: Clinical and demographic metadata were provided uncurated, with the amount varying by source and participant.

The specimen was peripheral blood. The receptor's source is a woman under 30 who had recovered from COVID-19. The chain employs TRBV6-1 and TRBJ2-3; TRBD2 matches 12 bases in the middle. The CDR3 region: CASSERGMTSGRTDTQYF. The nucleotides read TGTGCCAGCAGTGAACGCGGCATGACTAGCGGGAGAACAGATACGCAGTATTTT.